There are many counts of the clone carrying this TCR beta chain. This record belongs to a study of blood T cells in healthy people across ages. A J-beta primer mix and a sample-barcoded 5' primer were used in a second PCR of about 7 to 12 cycles. Unique molecular identifiers of 12 random nucleotides labeled each cDNA. Via MiXCR, TCRdb re-called the 5' RACE reads, giving one row per CDR3 protein. Of about 580,000 distinct CDR3 sequences listed, 47% were seen once; the top ten hold approximately 25%. Unmatched junction bases numbered 6, after V lost 4 bases and J lost 3 bases. Germline V gives CDR1 MNHNY, CDR2 SVGAGI (reference sequence). This CDR3 has 15 residues.

The chain carries TRBV6-6 and TRBJ2-3, with TRBD2 matching over 8 bases. The source of this sequence is a man older than 75 in good health. Sequences were obtained from blood. This CDR3 reads CASSSRGGRTDTQYF. The CDR3 region has the DNA TGTGCCAGCAGTTCCCGGGGGGGGCGAACAGATACGCAGTATTTT.